This section outlines one T cell receptor beta chain sequence together with its context. This entry comes from a study of blood T cell repertoires in COVID-19. As for the study in general: COVID-19 samples from acute and convalescent phases originated in the United States, Italy and Spain. T cells, B-cell-depleted T cells, or PBMCs supplied cDNA or gDNA.

In the original workflow: Amplified reference gene primers provided the basis for estimating nucleated cell counts. Data came from immunoSEQ multiplex PCR; TCRdb stores just in-frame clones and leaves some out. V and J calls and clone size are copied from that table; D and trimming were computed from the DNA. The table lists 200,000 or so clones, roughly 89% of them singletons. Germline V lookup: CDR1 MDHEN, CDR2 SYDVKM. V lost 5 bases, J lost 4 bases, and 15 bases lay in between. The CDR3 runs to 14 residues. The origin of this receptor is a man in his 60s who had recovered from COVID-19. The genes are TRBV28 and TRBJ2-7; D perhaps matches TRBD2 (6 bases). The specimen was peripheral blood. CDR3 DNA sequence: TGTGCCAGCAGTCCGCGGGGCCAAACATACGAGCAGTACTTC. Translated: CASSPRGQTYEQYF.